The 21 T cell receptor beta chains in this list originate from one sample, sequenced in a study of T cells after yellow fever vaccination. MiXCR was run by TCRdb on the 5' RACE reads, yielding one entry per CDR3 protein. The sample lists 130,000 or so distinct CDR3 sequences; 13% to 15% were seen once. Source: CD8+ T cells sorted from PBMCs, taken 5 days after the yellow fever booster vaccination. The source of these receptors is a man between 18 and 29 years old who received the YFV17D yellow fever vaccine.

This clonotype was counted at least ten times. The rearrangement links TRBV2 to TRBJ1-1; D unclear. Per the germline V gene, CDR1 is SNHLY and CDR2 is FYNNEI. This CDR3 region has 12 residues. Trimming stripped 8 bases from V and 4 bases from J, with 11 bases between. DNA for the CDR3: TGTGCCAGCCGATACGGGATCACTGAAGCTTTCTTT. It yields the protein CASRYGITEAFF.

This chain connects TRBV7-9 to TRBJ2-7; D call uncertain. Trimming left V 0 bases short and J 0 bases short, with 6 bases between. Germline CDR1 reads SEHNR; CDR2 reads FQNEAQ (reference sequence). CDR3 length: 14 residues. The CDR3 region is CASSLAVSSYEQYF. The CDR3 DNA reads TGTGCCAGCAGCTTAGCGGTCAGCTCCTACGAGCAGTACTTC.

The J gene is TRBJ1-1, the V gene TRBV19, with D possibly matching TRBD1 (5 bases). The CDR3 contains 13 residues. Germline CDR1 and CDR2: LNHDA and SQIVND (reference sequence). Trimming left V 10 bases short and J 4 bases short, with 16 bases between. This CDR3 reads CATSGAGLTEAFF. CDR3 sequence (DNA): TGTGCCACCAGTGGGGCAGGGCTCACTGAAGCTTTCTTT.

There are a few counts of this clonotype. The rearrangement joins TRBV7-9 to TRBJ2-1; 7 nucleotides match TRBD1. The CDR3 spans 17 residues. The germline CDR1 and CDR2 sequences are SEHNR and FQNEAQ (reference sequence). V was pared by 4 bases and J by 2 bases, with 11 bases of the junction left unmatched. The CDR3 DNA follows: TGTGCCAGCAGCTCGCGACTACAGGGGCAACCCTACAATGAGCAGTTCTTC. It is translated as CASSSRLQGQPYNEQFF.

The chain joins TRBV3-1 to TRBJ1-5; possible D gene TRBD1, 5 bases. With 2 bases removed from V and 5 bases from J, the gap between germline ends came to 13 bases. Germline CDR1 is LGHDT and CDR2 is YNNKEL (reference sequence). CDR3 length: 15 amino acids. The CDR3 protein is CASSQNWGLDQPQHF. The CDR3, as DNA: TGTGCCAGCAGCCAAAATTGGGGCCTCGATCAGCCCCAGCATTTT. Full variable domain (rest looked up from reference TRBV3-1 and TRBJ1-5): DTAVSQTPKYLVTQMGNDKSIKCEQNLGHDTMYWYKQDSKKFLKIMFSYNNKELIINETVPNRFSPKSPDKAHLNLHINSLELGDSAVYFCASSQNWGLDQPQHFGDGTRLSIL.

This clonotype was recorded a few times. The gene calls are TRBV5-1 and TRBJ1-2; D remains ambiguous. The CDR3 consists of 13 residues. Germline V gene sequence: CDR1 SGHRS, CDR2 YFSETQ. The germline V and J ends were trimmed by 0 bases and 8 bases, with 11 bases remaining between them. The CDR3: CASSLVGPWGYTF. The DNA of the CDR3 is TGCGCCAGCAGCTTGGTGGGCCCCTGGGGCTACACCTTC.

The chain uses TRBV6-2 or TRBV6-3 and TRBJ1-2; TRBD1 aligns across 7 bases. J was trimmed by 5 bases and V by 7 bases; bases with no gene match: 7. In germline, CDR1 is MNHEY, CDR2 SVGEGT. CDR3 size: 13 residues. CDR3 nucleotide sequence: TGTGCCAGCACCAACACAGGGGTGTATGGCTACACCTTC. Translation gives CASTNTGVYGYTF.

This clonotype came up many times. The V call is TRBV2, the J call TRBJ2-7; 10 bases are shared with TRBD1. V dropped 6 bases and J dropped 3; count of bases not matched to a gene: 8. The CDR3 sequence is 15 residues long. Germline V gene lookup returns CDR1 SNHLY and CDR2 FYNNEI. The CDR3 region is CASRPGTGDIYEQYF. The CDR3 DNA reads TGTGCCAGCAGGCCCGGGACAGGGGACATCTACGAGCAGTACTTC. Supplemented by reference TRBV2 and TRBJ2-7, the full variable domain reads EPEVTQTPSHQVTQMGQEVILRCVPISNHLYFYWYRQILGQKVEFLVSFYNNEISEKSEIFDDQFSVERPDGSNFTLKIRSTKLEDSAMYFCASRPGTGDIYEQYFGPGTRLTVT.

This clonotype appeared a few times. This chain uses TRBV7-3 with TRBJ2-2, with D possibly being TRBD2 (5 bases). There are 16 residues in the CDR3. Trimming took off 5 bases at V and 0 bases at J, with 13 bases between the two ends. Germline V lookup: CDR1 SGHTA, CDR2 FQGTGA. The CDR3 DNA follows: TGTGCCAGCAGCCCCAGAGGGCTTTCGAACACCGGGGAGCTGTTTTTT. Translation gives CASSPRGLSNTGELFF.

This clonotype appeared a few times. V and J are TRBV5-1 and TRBJ1-1; no reliable D call. Per the germline V gene, CDR1 is SGHRS and CDR2 is YFSETQ. Trimming took 4 bases from V and 4 from J, leaving 20 bases between them. CDR3 length: 16 residues. The CDR3 sequence: CASSPLPGWRPTEAFF. For the CDR3, the DNA is TGCGCCAGCAGCCCGCTCCCGGGTTGGCGTCCCACTGAAGCTTTCTTT. The full variable domain, its missing parts supplied by reference TRBV5-1 and TRBJ1-1, is KAGVTQTPRYLIKTRGQQVTLSCSPISGHRSVSWYQQTPGQGLQFLFEYFSETQRNKGNFPGRFSGRQFSNSRSEMNVSTLELGDSALYLCASSPLPGWRPTEAFFGQGTRLTVV.

In its sample, this clonotype was seen a few times. This chain joins TRBV25-1 and TRBJ2-5, with 9 nucleotides matching TRBD1. With V trimmed by 0 bases and J by 4 bases, 9 bases remained unmatched. Germline lookup yields CDR1 MGHDK and CDR2 SYGVNS. CDR3 size: 17 residues. The CDR3 sequence is CASSEYRTGGVSETQYF. CDR3 sequence (DNA): TGTGCCAGCAGTGAATATAGAACAGGGGGCGTGTCAGAGACCCAGTACTTC. Drawing the rest from reference TRBV25-1 and TRBJ2-5, the complete variable domain is EADIYQTPRYLVIGTGKKITLECSQTMGHDKMYWYQQDPGMELHLIHYSYGVNSTEKGDLSSESTVSRIRTEHFPLTLESARPSHTSQYLCASSEYRTGGVSETQYFGPGTRLLVL.

This clonotype appeared many times. V gene TRBV7-6 combines with J gene TRBJ2-2; D not resolved. This CDR3 contains 16 residues. The V end was cut by 0 bases, the J end by 0 bases, with 8 bases between. Germline loops: CDR1 SGHVS, CDR2 FNYEAQ. In DNA form, the CDR3 reads TGTGCCAGCAGCTTAGCCGCAGACGCGAACACCGGGGAGCTGTTTTTT. Protein product: CASSLAADANTGELFF.

This clonotype has more than one count but fewer than ten. The rearrangement joins TRBV27 to TRBJ1-2, with D possibly matching TRBD1 (6 bases). The CDR3 sequence is 16 residues long. V lost 0 bases, J lost 6 bases, and 17 bases lay in between. Germline-derived CDR1 and CDR2 are MNHEY and SMNVEV (reference sequence). In DNA form, the CDR3 reads TGTGCCAGCAGTTTATCGGGGGGGGCGATTTATGATGGCTACACCTTC. Its protein product is CASSLSGGAIYDGYTF.

The gene calls are TRBV3-1 and TRBJ1-1, with 9 bases fitting TRBD1. The CDR3 totals 16 residues. The germline CDR1 and CDR2 sequences are LGHDT and YNNKEL (reference sequence). The V segment lost 3 bases and the J segment 0 bases; nucleotides outside the gene matches: 5. CDR3 bases: TGTGCCAGCAGCCACCCTGGGACAGGGCTGAACACTGAAGCTTTCTTT. It is translated as CASSHPGTGLNTEAFF.

Ten or more counts support this clonotype. The J gene is TRBJ2-7, the V gene TRBV4-1; D is uncertain. This CDR3 is 15 amino acids long. The ends were cut back, 2 bases at V and 2 bases at J, with 13 bases in the middle. The germline CDR1 and CDR2 sequences are MGHRA and YSYEKL. The CDR3 here is CASSQTLGQTYEQYF. Written as DNA, the CDR3 is TGCGCCAGCAGCCAAACTCTTGGGCAGACCTACGAGCAGTACTTC.

J is TRBJ2-2 and V is TRBV4-1; possible D gene TRBD2, 6 bases. Trimming took off 2 bases at V and 3 bases at J, with 16 bases between the two ends. The length of the CDR3 is 17 residues. Germline lookup yields CDR1 MGHRA and CDR2 YSYEKL. This chain's CDR3 is CASSQSTASEYTGELFF. The CDR3 bases are TGCGCCAGCAGCCAATCTACGGCTAGCGAGTACACCGGGGAGCTGTTTTTT.

This clonotype showed up just a few times. This chain joins TRBV7-3 and TRBJ2-1, with D possibly called TRBD1 or TRBD2 (6 bases each). CDR1 is SGHTA and CDR2 is FQGTGA in the germline V gene. The germline V and J ends were trimmed by 3 bases and 4 bases, with 10 bases remaining between them. CDR3 length equals 14 residues. This chain's CDR3 is CASSLGAGYNEQFF. The CDR3 region has the DNA TGTGCCAGCAGCTTGGGGGCGGGGTACAATGAGCAGTTCTTC. The full variable domain, with the rest looked up from reference TRBV7-3 and TRBJ2-1, is GAGVSQTPSNKVTEKGKYVELRCDPISGHTALYWYRQSLGQGPEFLIYFQGTGAADDSGLPNDRFFAVRPEGSVSTLKIQRTERGDSAVYLCASSLGAGYNEQFFGPGTRLTVL.

The chain employs TRBV9 and TRBJ1-2; no clear D gene. The V end was cut by 2 bases, the J end by 3 bases, with 5 bases between. Germline lookup yields CDR1 SGDLS and CDR2 YYNGEE. The CDR3 consists of 12 residues. As DNA, the CDR3 is TGTGCCAGCAGCGTGGCGGACTATGGCTACACCTTC. As protein: CASSVADYGYTF.

The J gene is TRBJ2-7, the V gene TRBV9; D is possibly TRBD1 or TRBD2 (5 bases each). V dropped 4 bases and J dropped 3 bases, with 8 bases sitting between them. The CDR3 totals 12 residues. CDR1 SGDLS and CDR2 YYNGEE come from the germline V gene. CDR3 loop: CASSWDGYEQYF. The DNA for the CDR3 is TGTGCCAGCAGCTGGGACGGCTACGAGCAGTACTTC. The whole variable domain, filled in from reference TRBV9 and TRBJ2-7, reads DSGVTQTPKHLITATGQRVTLRCSPRSGDLSVYWYQQSLDQGLQFLIQYYNGEERAKGNILERFSAQQFPDLHSELNLSSLELGDSALYFCASSWDGYEQYFGPGTRLTVT.

Only a few counts were recorded for this clonotype. The chain couples TRBV28 to TRBJ2-7; the match to TRBD1 covers 7 bases. The junction had 9 bases not matched to a gene; V was cut back by 5 bases and J by 5 bases. CDR1 and CDR2 from the germline V gene are MDHEN and SYDVKM. This CDR3 is built from 14 residues. CDR3 sequence: CASSPRQGRHEQYV. For the CDR3, the DNA is TGTGCCAGCAGTCCAAGACAGGGTCGGCACGAGCAGTACGTC.

This chain links TRBV7-2 with TRBJ1-6, with D tentatively TRBD1 (5 bases). The germline V gene encodes CDR1 SGHTA and CDR2 FQGNSA. Trimming took off 8 bases at V and 0 bases at J, with 17 bases between the two ends. The CDR3 runs to 17 residues. CDR3 in DNA: TGTGCCAGCGGCCCATTCGAGGGGAGCTCCTATAATTCACCCCTCCACTTT. It is translated as CASGPFEGSSYNSPLHF.